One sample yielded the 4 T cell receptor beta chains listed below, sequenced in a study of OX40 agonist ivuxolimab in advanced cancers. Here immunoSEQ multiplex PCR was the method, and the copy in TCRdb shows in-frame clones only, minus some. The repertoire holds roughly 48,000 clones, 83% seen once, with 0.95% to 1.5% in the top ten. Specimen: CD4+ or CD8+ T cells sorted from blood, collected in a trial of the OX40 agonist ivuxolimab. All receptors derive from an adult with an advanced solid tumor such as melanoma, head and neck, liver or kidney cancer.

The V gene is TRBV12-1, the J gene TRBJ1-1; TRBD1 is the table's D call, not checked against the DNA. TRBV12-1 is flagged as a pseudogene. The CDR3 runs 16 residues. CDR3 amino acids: CASSYLDRGGNTEAFF. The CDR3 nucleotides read TGTGCCAGCAGCTACCTGGACAGGGGGGGGAACACTGAAGCTTTCTTT.

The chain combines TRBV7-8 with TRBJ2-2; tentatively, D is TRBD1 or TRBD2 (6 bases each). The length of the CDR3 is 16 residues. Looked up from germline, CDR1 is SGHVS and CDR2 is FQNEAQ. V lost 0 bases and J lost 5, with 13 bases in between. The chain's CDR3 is CASSLAVGGRTGELFF. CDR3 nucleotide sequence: TGTGCCAGCAGCTTAGCGGTGGGGGGCCGGACCGGGGAGCTGTTTTTT.

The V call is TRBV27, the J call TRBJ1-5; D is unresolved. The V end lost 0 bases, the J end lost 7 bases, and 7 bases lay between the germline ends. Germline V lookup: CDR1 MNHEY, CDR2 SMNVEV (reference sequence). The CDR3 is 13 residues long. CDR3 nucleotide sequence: TGTGCCAGCAGTTTATCTAGGGTCCAGCCCCAGCATTTT. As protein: CASSLSRVQPQHF.

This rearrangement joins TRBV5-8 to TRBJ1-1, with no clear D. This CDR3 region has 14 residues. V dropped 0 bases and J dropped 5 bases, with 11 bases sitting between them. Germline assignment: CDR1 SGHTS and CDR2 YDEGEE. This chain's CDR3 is CASSLAGGETEAFF. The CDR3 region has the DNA TGTGCCAGCAGCTTGGCAGGAGGAGAGACTGAAGCTTTCTTT. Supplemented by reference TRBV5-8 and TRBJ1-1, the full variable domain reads EAGVTQSPTHLIKTRGQQATLRCSPISGHTSVYWYQQALGLGLQFLLWYDEGEERNRGNFPPRFSGRQFPNYSSELNVNALELEDSALYLCASSLAGGETEAFFGQGTRLTVV.